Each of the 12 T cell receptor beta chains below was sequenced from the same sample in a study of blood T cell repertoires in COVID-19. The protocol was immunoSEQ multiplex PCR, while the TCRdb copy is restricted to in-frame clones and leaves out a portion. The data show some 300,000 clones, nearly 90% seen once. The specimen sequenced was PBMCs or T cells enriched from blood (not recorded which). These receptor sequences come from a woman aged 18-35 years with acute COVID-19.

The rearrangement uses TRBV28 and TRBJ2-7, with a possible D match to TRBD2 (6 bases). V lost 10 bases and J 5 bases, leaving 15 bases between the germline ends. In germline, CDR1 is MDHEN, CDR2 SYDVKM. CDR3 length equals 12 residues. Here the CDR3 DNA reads TGTGCCACTTCTGGGGGGACCCACGAGCAGTACTTC. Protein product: CATSGGTHEQYF.

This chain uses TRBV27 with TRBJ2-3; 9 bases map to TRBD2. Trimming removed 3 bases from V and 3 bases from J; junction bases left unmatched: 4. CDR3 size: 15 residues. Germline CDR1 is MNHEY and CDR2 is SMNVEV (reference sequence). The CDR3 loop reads CASSFSSGRTDTQYF. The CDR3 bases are TGTGCCAGCAGTTTCTCCAGCGGGAGGACAGATACGCAGTATTTT.

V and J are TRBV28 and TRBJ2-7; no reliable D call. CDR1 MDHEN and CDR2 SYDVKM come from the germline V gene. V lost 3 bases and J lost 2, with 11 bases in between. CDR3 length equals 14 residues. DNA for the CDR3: TGTGCCAGCAGTTTTAATCTAGTGGCCTACGAGCAGTACTTC. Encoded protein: CASSFNLVAYEQYF.

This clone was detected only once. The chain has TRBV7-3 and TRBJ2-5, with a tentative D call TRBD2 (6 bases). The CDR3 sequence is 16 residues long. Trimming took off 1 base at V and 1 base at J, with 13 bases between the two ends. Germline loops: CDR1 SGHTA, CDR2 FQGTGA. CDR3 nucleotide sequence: TGTGCCAGCAGCTTAAATCCGGGAGTCGGCCAAGAGACCCAGTACTTC. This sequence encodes CASSLNPGVGQETQYF.

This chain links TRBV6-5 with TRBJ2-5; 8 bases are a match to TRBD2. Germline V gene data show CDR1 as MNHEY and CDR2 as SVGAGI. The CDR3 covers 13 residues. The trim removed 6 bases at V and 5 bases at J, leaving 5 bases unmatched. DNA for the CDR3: TGTGCCAGCAGCGCAGCGGGAGTCGAGACCCAGTACTTC. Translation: CASSAAGVETQYF.

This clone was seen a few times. As DNA, the CDR3 is TGCGCCAGCAGCGGACAGGGTGGAGGAAACACCATATATTTT. Translated: CASSGQGGGNTIYF. V usage is TRBV5-1 and J usage is TRBJ1-3; 8 positions agree with TRBD1. The germline gives CDR1 SGHRS, CDR2 YFSETQ. V shed 4 bases, J shed 4 bases, and the junction held 4 bases outside the gene matches. The CDR3 covers 14 residues.

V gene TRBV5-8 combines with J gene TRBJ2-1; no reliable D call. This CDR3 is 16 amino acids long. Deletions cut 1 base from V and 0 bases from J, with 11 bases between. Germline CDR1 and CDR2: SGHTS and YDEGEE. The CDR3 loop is CASSLRLIPSYNEQFF. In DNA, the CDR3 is TGTGCCAGCAGCTTGCGGTTAATACCCTCCTACAATGAGCAGTTCTTC.

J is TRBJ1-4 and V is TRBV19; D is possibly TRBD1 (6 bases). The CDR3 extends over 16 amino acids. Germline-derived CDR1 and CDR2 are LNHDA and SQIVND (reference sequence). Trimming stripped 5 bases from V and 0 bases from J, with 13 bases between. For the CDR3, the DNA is TGTGCCAGTAGTGTGGACAGTAACCCAACTAATGAAAAACTGTTTTTT. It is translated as CASSVDSNPTNEKLFF. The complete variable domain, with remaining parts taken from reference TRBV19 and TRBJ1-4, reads DGGITQSPKYLFRKEGQNVTLSCEQNLNHDAMYWYRQDPGQGLRLIYYSQIVNDFQKGDIAEGYSVSREKKESFPLTVTSAQKNPTAFYLCASSVDSNPTNEKLFFGSGTQLSVL.

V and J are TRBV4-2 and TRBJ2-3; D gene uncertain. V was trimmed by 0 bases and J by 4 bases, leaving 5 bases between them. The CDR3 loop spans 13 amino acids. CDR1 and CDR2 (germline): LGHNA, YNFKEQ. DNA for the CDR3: TGTGCCAGCAGCCAAGAGACTTCAGATACGCAGTATTTT. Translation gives CASSQETSDTQYF.

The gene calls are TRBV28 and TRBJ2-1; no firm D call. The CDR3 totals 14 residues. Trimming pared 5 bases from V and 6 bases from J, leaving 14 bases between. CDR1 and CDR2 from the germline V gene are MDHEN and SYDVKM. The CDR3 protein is CASSLHLVSNEQFF. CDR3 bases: TGTGCCAGCAGTCTCCATTTGGTTAGCAATGAGCAGTTCTTC. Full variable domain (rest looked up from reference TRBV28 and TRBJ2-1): DVKVTQSSRYLVKRTGEKVFLECVQDMDHENMFWYRQDPGLGLRLIYFSYDVKMKEKGDIPEGYSVSREKKERFSLILESASTNQTSMYLCASSLHLVSNEQFFGPGTRLTVL.

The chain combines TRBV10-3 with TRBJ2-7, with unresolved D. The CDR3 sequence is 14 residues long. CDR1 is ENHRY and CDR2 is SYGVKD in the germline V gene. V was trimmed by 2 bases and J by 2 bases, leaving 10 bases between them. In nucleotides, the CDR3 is TGTGCCATCAGTGAGGCGGCAGAGACCTACGAGCAGTACTTC. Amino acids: CAISEAAETYEQYF.

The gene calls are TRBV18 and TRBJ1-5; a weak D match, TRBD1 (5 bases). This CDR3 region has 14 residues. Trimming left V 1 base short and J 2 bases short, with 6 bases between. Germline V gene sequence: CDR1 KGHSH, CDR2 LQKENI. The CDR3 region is CASSPLRGNQPQHF. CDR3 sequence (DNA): TGTGCCAGCTCACCACTCAGGGGCAATCAGCCCCAGCATTTT.